This T cell receptor (beta chain) comes out of a study of memory CD4+ T cells and cytomegalovirus serostatus. Study-level background: Of the healthy Belgian adults, fewer than 10 were CMV seropositive and approximately 24 seronegative. Overall study results and limits: Suggested: most of the CMV-linked TCR signature lies in CD4+ memory cells.

TCRdb keeps only in-frame clones here, not all; method: immunoSEQ multiplex PCR. This table has approximately 50,000 clones, about 68% appearing once. With respect to this clone: Its target is not known.

The CDR3 loop spans 14 amino acids. Germline CDR1 reads SGHDT; CDR2 reads YYEEEE. The germline V and J ends were trimmed by 2 bases and 5 bases, with 13 bases remaining between them. The sort gate was single viable CD3+CD4+CD8-CD45RO+ cells for memory CD4+ T cells. V usage is TRBV5-6 and J usage is TRBJ2-5; D is perhaps TRBD1 (5 bases). Sequencing input: memory CD4+ T cells from blood. This TCR was sampled from an adult in good health and CMV-seropositive. The chain's CDR3 is CASSLPTGGETQYF. CDR3 bases: TGTGCCAGCAGCTTACCTACAGGTGGGGAGACCCAGTACTTC.